Listed below are T cell receptor beta chains from one sample, sequenced in a study of blood T cell repertoires in COVID-19. The repertoire was sequenced with immunoSEQ multiplex PCR; TCRdb's copy has only in-frame clones and lacks some. This sample has some 120,000 clones, with 90% found just once. Material for sequencing was peripheral blood. The receptors shown here come from a man aged 45-65 years with active COVID-19. Each CDR3 is given with its conserved first and last residue.

j_gene | v_gene | CDR3aa
TRBJ2-3 | TRBV3-1/TRBV3-2 | CASSQDAGASQYF
TRBJ2-1 | TRBV4-1 | CASSQEYFAAYNEQFF
TRBJ1-3 | TRBV6-6 | CASSISVGHGNTIYF
TRBJ2-7 | TRBV3-1/TRBV3-2 | CASSRNRGLEQYF
TRBJ1-1 | TRBV5-8 | CASSRGLNSEAFF
TRBJ2-1 | TRBV10-3 | CAISDQSGYNEQFF
TRBJ1-5 | TRBV6-1 | CASSEMPGVSNQPQHF
TRBJ2-1 | TRBV19 | CASQRGISYNEQFF
TRBJ1-5 | TRBV19 | CASTLGGVPLYSNQPQHF
TRBJ2-3 | TRBV25-1 | CASRPSSGGAFDTQYF
TRBJ1-1 | TRBV5-6 | CASSGEQGIGAFF
TRBJ2-3 | TRBV2 | CASTRTGTDTQYF
TRBJ2-1 | TRBV29-1 | CSVVTGVRTDEQFF
TRBJ2-1 | TRBV6-4 | CASSDSTSGSNEQFF
TRBJ1-1 | TRBV20-1 | CSASGGPRAFF
TRBJ2-3 | TRBV5-1 | CASSLTSGGNTDTQYF
TRBJ1-3 | TRBV11-2 | CASARAGNTIYF
TRBJ1-3 | TRBV11-2 | CASSLGRTVSGNTIYF
TRBJ2-3 | TRBV5-1 | CASRSRTGGYTDTQYF
TRBJ1-2 | TRBV7-2 | CASSPGTFNLGGYTF
TRBJ1-2 | TRBV24-1 | CATSDPSPDRTSNYGYTF
TRBJ2-2 | TRBV7-2 | CASSLRASGRNTGELFF
TRBJ1-2 | TRBV4-1 | CASSQDISPGSYGYTF
TRBJ1-3 | TRBV6-5 | CASSYSREGNTIYF
TRBJ1-2 | TRBV4-1 | CASSQVTGDNYGYTF
TRBJ1-6 | TRBV7-9 | CASSPDTTHSPLHF
TRBJ2-2 | TRBV15 | CATSSVDRGLSSITGELFF
TRBJ1-2 | TRBV2 | CASQDDSFYGYTF
TRBJ1-2 | TRBV5-1 | CASSLDPAGQGYTF
TRBJ1-6 | TRBV6-5 | CASSYNGQGFGSPLHF
TRBJ2-6 | TRBV19 | CASTGTSGVSSGANVLTF
TRBJ1-5 | TRBV5-5 | CASSQGQTNQPQHF
TRBJ1-2 | TRBV9 | CASSPAGQGTLGYTF
TRBJ2-1 | TRBV6-5 | CASNPGGLGHEQFF
TRBJ1-1 | TRBV11-2 | CASSLGDRVTEAFF
TRBJ1-1 | TRBV5-4 | CASSLDGANTEAFF
TRBJ2-3 | TRBV19 | CASSPLAGVTDTQYF
TRBJ1-4 | TRBV27 | CASSAGGPGEKLFF
TRBJ1-5 | TRBV6-1 | CASSEGTVSHQPQHF
TRBJ1-1 | TRBV6-5 | CASRKTGGDEAFF
TRBJ1-1 | TRBV6-6 | CASSYQGATERAFF
TRBJ2-1 | TRBV5-1 | CASSLILPSYNEQFF
TRBJ2-4 | TRBV28 | CASSLAGRAKNIQYF
TRBJ2-1 | TRBV29-1 | CSVEGRVNSYNEQFF